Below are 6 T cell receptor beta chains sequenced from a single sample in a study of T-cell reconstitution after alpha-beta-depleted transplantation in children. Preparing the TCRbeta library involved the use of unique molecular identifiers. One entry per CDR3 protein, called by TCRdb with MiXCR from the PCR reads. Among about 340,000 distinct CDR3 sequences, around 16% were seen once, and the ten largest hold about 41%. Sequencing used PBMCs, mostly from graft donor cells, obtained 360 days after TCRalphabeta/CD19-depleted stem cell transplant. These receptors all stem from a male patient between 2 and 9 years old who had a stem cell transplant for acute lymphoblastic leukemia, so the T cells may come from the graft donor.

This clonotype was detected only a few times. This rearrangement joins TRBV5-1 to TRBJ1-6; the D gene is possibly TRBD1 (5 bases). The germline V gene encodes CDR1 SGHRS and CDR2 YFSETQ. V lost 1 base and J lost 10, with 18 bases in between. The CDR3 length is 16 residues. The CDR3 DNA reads TGCGCCAGCAGCTTGCTGGAGCTTGGGACCGCATCACCCCTCCACTTT. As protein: CASSLLELGTASPLHF.

The CDR3 loop is CSASSPTGESSYEQYF. In DNA form, the CDR3 reads TGCAGTGCTAGTTCACCTACAGGGGAAAGCTCCTACGAGCAGTACTTC. The rearrangement joins TRBV20-1 to TRBJ2-7; the match to TRBD1 covers 7 bases. The V gene's germline CDR1 is DFQATT and CDR2 SNEGSKA (reference sequence). The CDR3 length is 16 residues. V shed 3 bases and J 0 bases; nucleotides not matched to a gene: 11.

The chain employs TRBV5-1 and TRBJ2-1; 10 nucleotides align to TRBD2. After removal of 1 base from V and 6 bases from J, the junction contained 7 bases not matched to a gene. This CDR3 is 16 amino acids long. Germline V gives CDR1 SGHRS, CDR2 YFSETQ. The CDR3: CASSLSGLASINEQFF. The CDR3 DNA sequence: TGCGCCAGCAGCTTGTCGGGACTAGCGAGTATCAATGAGCAGTTCTTC.

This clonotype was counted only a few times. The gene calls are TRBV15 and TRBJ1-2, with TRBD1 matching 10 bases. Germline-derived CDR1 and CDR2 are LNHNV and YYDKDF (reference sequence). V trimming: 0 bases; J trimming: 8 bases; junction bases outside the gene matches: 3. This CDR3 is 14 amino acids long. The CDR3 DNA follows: TGTGCCACCAGCAGAGATTGGACAGGGGGAGGCTACACCTTC. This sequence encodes CATSRDWTGGGYTF.

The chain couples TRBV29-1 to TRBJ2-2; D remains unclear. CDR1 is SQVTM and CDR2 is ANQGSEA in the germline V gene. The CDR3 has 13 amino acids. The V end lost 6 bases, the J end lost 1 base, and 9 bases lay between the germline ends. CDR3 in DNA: TGCAGCGTGACCCTACGGAACACCGGGGAGCTGTTTTTT. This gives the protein CSVTLRNTGELFF.

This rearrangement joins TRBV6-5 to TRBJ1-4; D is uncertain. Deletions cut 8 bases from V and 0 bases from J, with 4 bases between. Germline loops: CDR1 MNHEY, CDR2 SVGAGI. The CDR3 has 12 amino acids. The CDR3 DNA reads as TGTGCCAGCGGTGCAACTAATGAAAAACTGTTTTTT. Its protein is CASGATNEKLFF.